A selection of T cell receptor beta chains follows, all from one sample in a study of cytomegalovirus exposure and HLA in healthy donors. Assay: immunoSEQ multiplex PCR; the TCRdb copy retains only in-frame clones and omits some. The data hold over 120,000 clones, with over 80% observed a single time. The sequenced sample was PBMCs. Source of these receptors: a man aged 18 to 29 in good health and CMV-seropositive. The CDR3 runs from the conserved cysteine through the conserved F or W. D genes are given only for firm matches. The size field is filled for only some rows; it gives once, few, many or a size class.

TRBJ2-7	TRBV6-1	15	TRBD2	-	TGTGCCAGCAGTGTAGCTAGCGGGGACTCCTACGAGCAGTACTTC	CASSVASGDSYEQYF
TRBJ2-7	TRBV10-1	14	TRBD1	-	TGCGCCAGCAGTGATCCGGGACAGGGAGACGAGCAGTACTTC	CASSDPGQGDEQYF
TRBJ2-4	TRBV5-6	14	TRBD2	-	TGTGCCAGCAGCTCGGGACTAGCTGGTTACATTCAGTACTTC	CASSSGLAGYIQYF
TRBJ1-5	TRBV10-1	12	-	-	TGCGCCAGCAGTTCGGGCAATCAGCCCCAGCATTTT	CASSSGNQPQHF
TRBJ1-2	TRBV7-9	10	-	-	TGTGCCAGCAGCGACTTATGGGGGGACTTC	CASSDLWGDF
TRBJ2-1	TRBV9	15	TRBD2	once	TGTGCCAGCAGCGCCGGGACTAGCGGGGGCAATGAGCAGTTCTTC	CASSAGTSGGNEQFF
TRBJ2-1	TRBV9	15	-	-	TGTGCCAGCAGCGTAGTGGAGGGGGCTTACAATGAGCAGTTCTTC	CASSVVEGAYNEQFF
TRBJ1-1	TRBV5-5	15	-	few	TGTGCCAGCAGCCCTATGACAGTTTTGAACACTGAAGCTTTCTTT	CASSPMTVLNTEAFF
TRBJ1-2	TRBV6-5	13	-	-	TGTGCCAGCAGTTCCGACAGGTTTGGAGGCTACACCTTC	CASSSDRFGGYTF
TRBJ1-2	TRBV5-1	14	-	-	TGCGCCAGCAGCTTTGACAGTTCCTCTCGCGCAATCACCTTC	CASSFDSSSRAITF
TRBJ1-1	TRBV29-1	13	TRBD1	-	TGCAGCACAACCGGGACAGGGATGTCTGAAGCTTTCTTT	CSTTGTGMSEAFF
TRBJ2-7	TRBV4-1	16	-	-	TGCGCCAGCAGCCAAGATAGTAGGACAGCAACCTACGAGCAGTACTTC	CASSQDSRTATYEQYF
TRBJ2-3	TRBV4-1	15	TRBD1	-	TGCGCCAGCAGCCTACAGGGGGTAATAGCAGATACGCAGTATTTT	CASSLQGVIADTQYF
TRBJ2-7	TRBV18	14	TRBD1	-	TGTGCCAGCTCACCACCGACAGGGACCTACGAGCAGTACTTC	CASSPPTGTYEQYF
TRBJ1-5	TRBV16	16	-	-	TGTGCCAGCAGCCGGTTCCAGGCGACTAGCAATCAGCCCCAGCATTTT	CASSRFQATSNQPQHF
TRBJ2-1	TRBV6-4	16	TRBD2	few	TGTGCCAGCAGTGACTCGGGGACTAGCGGGTACAATGAGCAGTTCTTC	CASSDSGTSGYNEQFF
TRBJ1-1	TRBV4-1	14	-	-	TGCGCCAGCAGCCAAGACAGGCTGAACACTGAAGCTTTCTTT	CASSQDRLNTEAFF
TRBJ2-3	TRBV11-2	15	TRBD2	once	TGTGCCAGCAACGGGGGGGCCAGTCGGGCAGATACGCAGTATTTT	CASNGGASRADTQYF
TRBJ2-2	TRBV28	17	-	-	TGTGCCAGCAGTTCACCCGCGGGGGCCGGTATCACCGGGGAGCTGTTTTTT	CASSSPAGAGITGELFF
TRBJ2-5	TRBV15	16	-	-	TGTGCCACCAGCAGAGGGTACATGGGGGCCAAAGAGACCCAGTACTTC	CATSRGYMGAKETQYF
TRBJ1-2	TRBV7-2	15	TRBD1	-	TGTGCCAGCAGCTTATGGACAGGGGAGTTCTCTGGCTACACCTTC	CASSLWTGEFSGYTF
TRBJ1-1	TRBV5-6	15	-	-	TGTGCCAGCAGCTTGGCCAGACGGGGGGCTAATGAAGCTTTCTTT	CASSLARRGANEAFF
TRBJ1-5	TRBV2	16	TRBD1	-	TGTGCCAGCAGTGGTTGGGCAGGGGGGTTAAATCAGCCCCAGCATTTT	CASSGWAGGLNQPQHF
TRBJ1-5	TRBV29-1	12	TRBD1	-	TGCAGCGTCGGGACAGGCGATCAGCCCCAGCATTTT	CSVGTGDQPQHF
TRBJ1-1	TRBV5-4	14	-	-	TGTGCCAGCAGCCCGAGCGGGGCCGCTGATGAAGCTTTCTTT	CASSPSGAADEAFF
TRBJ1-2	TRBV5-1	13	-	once	TGCGCCAGCAGCTTGAGCTTAGACAAAGGCTACACCTTC	CASSLSLDKGYTF
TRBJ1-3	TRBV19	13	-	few	TGTGCCACCCTTGGGCTCTCTGGAAACACCATATATTTT	CATLGLSGNTIYF
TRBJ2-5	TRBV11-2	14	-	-	TGTGCCAGCAGCCGCCTCGCAGGGCAAGAGACCCAGTACTTC	CASSRLAGQETQYF
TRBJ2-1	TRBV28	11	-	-	TGTGCCACCCTTTCCTACAATGAGCAGTTCTTC	CATLSYNEQFF
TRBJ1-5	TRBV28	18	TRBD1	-	TGTGCCAGCAGTTACGGGACAGGGGCCCTTTATAGCAATCAGCCCCAGCATTTT	CASSYGTGALYSNQPQHF
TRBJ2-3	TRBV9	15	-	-	TGTGCCAGCAGCGCGATGATAGGACTGACAGATACGCAGTATTTT	CASSAMIGLTDTQYF
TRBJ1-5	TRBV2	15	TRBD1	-	TGTGCCAGCAGAGAGAGGGGACAGGGGGATCAGCCCCAGCATTTT	CASRERGQGDQPQHF
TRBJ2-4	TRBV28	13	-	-	TGTGCCAGCAGTTTGGCGGGGCCGCCGACTCAGTACTTC	CASSLAGPPTQYF
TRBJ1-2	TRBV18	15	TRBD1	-	TGTGCCAGCTCCTTCGGACAGGGCGCTAACTATGGCTACACCTTC	CASSFGQGANYGYTF
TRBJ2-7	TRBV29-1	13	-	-	TGCAGCGTTGAAGATCGGGGATCCCACGAGCAGTACTTC	CSVEDRGSHEQYF
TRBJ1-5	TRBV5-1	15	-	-	TGCGCCAGCAGCTTAACAGGTGGGAGCAATCAGCCCCAGCATTTT	CASSLTGGSNQPQHF
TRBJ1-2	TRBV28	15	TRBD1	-	TGTGCCAGCAGTTTAGGACAGGGGGGCCTACCTGGCTACACCTTC	CASSLGQGGLPGYTF
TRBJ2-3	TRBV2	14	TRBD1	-	TGTGCCAGCAGCCGGACAGGGGCGGGAGATACGCAGTATTTT	CASSRTGAGDTQYF
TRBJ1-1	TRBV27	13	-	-	TGTGCCAGCAGTTTTAATAGGAACACTGAAGCTTTCTTT	CASSFNRNTEAFF
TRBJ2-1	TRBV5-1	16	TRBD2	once	TGCGCCAGCAGCCCACGACTAGCGGGGGTGAACAATGAGCAGTTCTTC	CASSPRLAGVNNEQFF
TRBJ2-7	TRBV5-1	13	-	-	TGCGCCAGCAGCCCGGACCGACAGAACGAGCAGTACTTC	CASSPDRQNEQYF
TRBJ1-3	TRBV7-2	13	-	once	TGTGCCAGCAGCTTAGGCGGACGGGGCACCATATATTTT	CASSLGGRGTIYF
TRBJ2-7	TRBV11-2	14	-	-	TGTGCCAGCAGCGGGTGGACTGGCTCCTACGAGCAGTACTTC	CASSGWTGSYEQYF
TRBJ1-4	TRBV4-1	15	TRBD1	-	TGCGCCAGCAGCCAAGTGAGGGACAGGGACGAAAAACTGTTTTTT	CASSQVRDRDEKLFF
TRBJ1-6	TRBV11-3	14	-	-	TGTGCCAGCAGCTTACCATCCTATAATTCACCCCTCCACTTT	CASSLPSYNSPLHF
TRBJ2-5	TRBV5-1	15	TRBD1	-	TGCGCCAGCAAACCGACGACAGGGGGCGGAGAGACCCAGTACTTC	CASKPTTGGGETQYF
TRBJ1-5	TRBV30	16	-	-	TGTGCCTGGGAATCCACCGGGGGGGCCGGGAATCAGCCCCAGCATTTT	CAWESTGGAGNQPQHF
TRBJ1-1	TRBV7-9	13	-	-	TGTGCCATCCCAAGGGGTAAGGACACTGAAGCTTTCTTT	CAIPRGKDTEAFF
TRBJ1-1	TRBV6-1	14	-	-	TGTGCCAGCAGTGACAACCTGGAAGGGGCTGAAGCTTTCTTT	CASSDNLEGAEAFF
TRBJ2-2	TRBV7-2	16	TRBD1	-	TGTGCCAGCAGCTCACGGACAGGGGGAAACACCGGGGAGCTGTTTTTT	CASSSRTGGNTGELFF
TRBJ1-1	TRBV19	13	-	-	TGTGCCAGTAGTATACAAGGGGCGGCTGAAGCTTTCTTT	CASSIQGAAEAFF
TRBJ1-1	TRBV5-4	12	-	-	TGTGCCAGCAGCTGGGGGACAACTGAAGCTTTCTTT	CASSWGTTEAFF
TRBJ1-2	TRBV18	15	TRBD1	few	TGTGCCAGCTCCCTAATTAATGACAGGGTTGACGGCTACACCTTC	CASSLINDRVDGYTF
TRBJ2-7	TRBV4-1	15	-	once	TGCGCCAGCAGCCAAGAATCCGGTCCCACCTACGAGCAGTACTTC	CASSQESGPTYEQYF
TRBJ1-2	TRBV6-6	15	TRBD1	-	TGTGCCAGCAGTTTAGGACAGGCCTTTAACTATGGCTACACCTTC	CASSLGQAFNYGYTF
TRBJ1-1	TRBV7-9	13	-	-	TGTGCCAGCAGCTCACCGGGGGGGACTGAAGCTTTCTTT	CASSSPGGTEAFF
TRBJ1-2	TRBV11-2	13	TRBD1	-	TGTGCCAGCAGCTTGGACAGGGGAGATGGCTACACCTTC	CASSLDRGDGYTF
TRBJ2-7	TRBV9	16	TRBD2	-	TGTGCCAGCAGCGTAGGTCTAGCGGGGGGGAGCTACGAGCAGTACTTC	CASSVGLAGGSYEQYF
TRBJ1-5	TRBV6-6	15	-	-	TGTGCCAGCTTGGACAGCGGGAATAGCAATCAGCCCCAGCATTTT	CASLDSGNSNQPQHF
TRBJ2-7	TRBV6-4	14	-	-	TGTGCCAGCAGCTTACAGGACGGACCCTACGAGCAGTACTTC	CASSLQDGPYEQYF